A selection of T cell receptor beta chains follows, all from one sample in a study of blood T cell repertoires in COVID-19. Method: immunoSEQ multiplex PCR; TCRdb's copy keeps in-frame clones and lacks some. The sample yields roughly 190,000 clones, 86% seen once. The sequenced sample consisted of PBMCs or T cells enriched from blood (not recorded which). These receptor sequences come from a woman in her 40s in a cohort exposed to, infected with or recovered from COVID-19 (not recorded which). The CDR3 runs from the conserved cysteine through the conserved F or W. Each record gives: clone size, D gene, V gene, J gene, CDR3 protein, CDR3 DNA. The D gene is left open where the match is weak. Part of the rows lack a size; the others show once, few, many or a class for expanded clones.

clone_size: once
d_call: TRBD1
v_call: TRBV29-1
j_call: TRBJ2-5
cdr3_aa: CSVSGGGETQYF
cdr3_nt: TGCAGCGTTTCAGGGGGTGGCGAGACCCAGTACTTC

clone_size: NA
d_call: TRBD2
v_call: TRBV30
j_call: TRBJ2-1
cdr3_aa: CAWSEGQVGAGVFF
cdr3_nt: TGTGCCTGGAGTGAAGGGCAGGTTGGGGCGGGAGTCTTCTTC

clone_size: NA
d_call: NA
v_call: TRBV10-3
j_call: TRBJ2-5
cdr3_aa: CAISESTGDLYQETQYF
cdr3_nt: TGTGCCATCAGTGAGTCAACGGGTGACCTGTACCAAGAGACCCAGTACTTC

clone_size: NA
d_call: NA
v_call: TRBV4-2
j_call: TRBJ1-2
cdr3_aa: CASSQDRGNYGYTF
cdr3_nt: TGTGCCAGCAGCCAAGATCGAGGGAACTATGGCTACACCTTC

clone_size: NA
d_call: NA
v_call: TRBV7-8
j_call: TRBJ1-2
cdr3_aa: CASSLATVVVGYTF
cdr3_nt: TGTGCCAGCAGCCTTGCTACGGTAGTGGTTGGCTACACCTTC

clone_size: NA
d_call: NA
v_call: TRBV21-1
j_call: TRBJ1-1
cdr3_aa: CASNDRGNTEAFF
cdr3_nt: TGTGCCAGCAACGACAGGGGGAACACTGAAGCTTTCTTT

clone_size: NA
d_call: NA
v_call: TRBV7-2
j_call: TRBJ1-4
cdr3_aa: CASSFSATNEKLFF
cdr3_nt: TGTGCCAGCAGCTTCAGCGCAACTAATGAAAAACTGTTTTTT

clone_size: NA
d_call: NA
v_call: TRBV19
j_call: TRBJ2-7
cdr3_aa: CASSIRKGVGEQYF
cdr3_nt: TGTGCCAGTAGTATACGAAAGGGAGTGGGGGAGCAGTACTTC

clone_size: NA
d_call: TRBD1
v_call: TRBV7-6
j_call: TRBJ1-5
cdr3_aa: CASSFGTGGSQPQHF
cdr3_nt: TGTGCCAGCAGTTTCGGGACAGGGGGCAGTCAGCCCCAGCATTTT

clone_size: few
d_call: NA
v_call: TRBV7-9
j_call: TRBJ2-7
cdr3_aa: CASSLGPSYEQYF
cdr3_nt: TGTGCCAGCAGCTTGGGGCCCTCCTACGAGCAGTACTTC

clone_size: few
d_call: NA
v_call: TRBV28
j_call: TRBJ1-2
cdr3_aa: CASSPRGVGYGYTF
cdr3_nt: TGTGCCAGCAGTCCTCGGGGGGTCGGCTATGGCTACACCTTC

clone_size: NA
d_call: NA
v_call: TRBV2
j_call: TRBJ2-1
cdr3_aa: CASRRLDSYNEQFF
cdr3_nt: TGTGCCAGCAGGAGGCTCGACTCCTACAATGAGCAGTTCTTC

clone_size: NA
d_call: TRBD1
v_call: TRBV15
j_call: TRBJ1-4
cdr3_aa: CATSRIPGTGGSANEKLFF
cdr3_nt: TGTGCCACCAGCAGGATTCCCGGGACAGGGGGCTCAGCTAATGAAAAACTGTTTTTT

clone_size: NA
d_call: NA
v_call: TRBV18
j_call: TRBJ1-3
cdr3_aa: CASSPGQRNTIYF
cdr3_nt: TGTGCCAGCTCACCAGGGCAGAGAAACACCATATATTTT

clone_size: NA
d_call: NA
v_call: TRBV5-1
j_call: TRBJ2-2
cdr3_aa: CASGPGSYTGELFF
cdr3_nt: TGCGCCAGCGGCCCAGGGTCTTACACCGGGGAGCTGTTTTTT

clone_size: NA
d_call: NA
v_call: TRBV27
j_call: TRBJ2-7
cdr3_aa: CASSLKGDAYEQYF
cdr3_nt: TGTGCCAGCAGTTTAAAGGGGGACGCCTACGAGCAGTACTTC

clone_size: once
d_call: TRBD1
v_call: TRBV9
j_call: TRBJ1-1
cdr3_aa: CASSVRGRGFTEAFF
cdr3_nt: TGTGCCAGCAGCGTAAGGGGGCGCGGGTTCACTGAAGCTTTCTTT

clone_size: NA
d_call: NA
v_call: TRBV19
j_call: TRBJ2-1
cdr3_aa: CASSIWLANNEQFF
cdr3_nt: TGTGCCAGTAGTATTTGGCTAGCAAACAATGAGCAGTTCTTC

clone_size: few
d_call: TRBD1
v_call: TRBV4-2
j_call: TRBJ1-2
cdr3_aa: CASRQGADGYTF
cdr3_nt: TGTGCCAGCAGACAGGGGGCAGATGGCTACACCTTC

clone_size: NA
d_call: NA
v_call: TRBV21-1
j_call: TRBJ1-3
cdr3_aa: CASSNPGQGKRSGNTIYF
cdr3_nt: TGTGCCAGCAGCAACCCAGGACAGGGTAAGAGGTCTGGAAACACCATATATTTT

clone_size: NA
d_call: NA
v_call: TRBV6-5
j_call: TRBJ1-2
cdr3_aa: CASTAGQYYGYTF
cdr3_nt: TGTGCCAGCACCGCCGGACAGTACTATGGCTACACCTTC

clone_size: NA
d_call: TRBD2
v_call: TRBV5-1
j_call: TRBJ2-2
cdr3_aa: CASSQASGGLSGELFF
cdr3_nt: TGCGCCAGCAGCCAAGCTAGCGGGGGGTTATCCGGGGAGCTGTTTTTT

clone_size: NA
d_call: TRBD2
v_call: TRBV10-3
j_call: TRBJ2-3
cdr3_aa: CAISGITSGAKDTQYF
cdr3_nt: TGTGCCATCAGTGGTATCACTAGCGGGGCGAAAGATACGCAGTATTTT

clone_size: NA
d_call: TRBD1
v_call: TRBV27
j_call: TRBJ1-5
cdr3_aa: CASSPRDREFQSNQPQHF
cdr3_nt: TGTGCCAGCAGTCCTCGGGACAGGGAGTTTCAAAGCAATCAGCCCCAGCATTTT

clone_size: once
d_call: TRBD1
v_call: TRBV19
j_call: TRBJ2-1
cdr3_aa: CASTPDRVRTNEQFF
cdr3_nt: TGTGCCAGTACCCCGGACAGGGTGAGGACGAATGAGCAGTTCTTC

clone_size: once
d_call: NA
v_call: TRBV9
j_call: TRBJ2-7
cdr3_aa: CASSVEDVTAYEQYF
cdr3_nt: TGTGCCAGCAGCGTAGAGGATGTCACAGCCTACGAGCAGTACTTC

clone_size: NA
d_call: NA
v_call: TRBV28
j_call: TRBJ2-3
cdr3_aa: CASSLTSGWTDTQYF
cdr3_nt: TGTGCCAGCAGTCTTACGAGCGGGTGGACAGATACGCAGTATTTT

clone_size: NA
d_call: TRBD1
v_call: TRBV24-1
j_call: TRBJ2-2
cdr3_aa: CATSDAGQGVGGELFF
cdr3_nt: TGTGCCACCAGTGACGCGGGACAGGGGGTCGGCGGGGAGCTGTTTTTT

clone_size: NA
d_call: TRBD1
v_call: TRBV13
j_call: TRBJ2-7
cdr3_aa: CASSSTGTATYEQYF
cdr3_nt: TGTGCCAGCAGCTCGACCGGGACAGCGACCTACGAGCAGTACTTC

clone_size: NA
d_call: TRBD2
v_call: TRBV30
j_call: TRBJ2-3
cdr3_aa: CAWSVQWEGTDTQYF
cdr3_nt: TGTGCCTGGAGTGTTCAGTGGGAGGGGACAGATACGCAGTATTTT

clone_size: NA
d_call: NA
v_call: TRBV7-2
j_call: TRBJ1-5
cdr3_aa: CASSLATGQPQHF
cdr3_nt: TGTGCCAGCAGCTTAGCCACAGGACAGCCCCAGCATTTT

clone_size: NA
d_call: NA
v_call: TRBV19
j_call: TRBJ1-6
cdr3_aa: CASSNWRGSYNSPLHF
cdr3_nt: TGTGCCAGTAGTAATTGGCGGGGCTCCTATAATTCACCCCTCCACTTT

clone_size: NA
d_call: TRBD2
v_call: TRBV11-3
j_call: TRBJ2-5
cdr3_aa: CASSGLAGEMWETQYF
cdr3_nt: TGTGCCAGCAGCGGACTAGCGGGAGAGATGTGGGAGACCCAGTACTTC

clone_size: NA
d_call: NA
v_call: TRBV13
j_call: TRBJ1-1
cdr3_aa: CASSRGPQGTEAFF
cdr3_nt: TGTGCCAGCAGCCGAGGGCCCCAGGGGACTGAAGCTTTCTTT

clone_size: NA
d_call: NA
v_call: TRBV27
j_call: TRBJ1-1
cdr3_aa: CASRSWGDGTEAFF
cdr3_nt: TGTGCCAGCAGAAGCTGGGGAGACGGCACTGAAGCTTTCTTT

clone_size: NA
d_call: TRBD2
v_call: TRBV19
j_call: TRBJ2-7
cdr3_aa: CASSTTTSGSYEQYF
cdr3_nt: TGTGCCAGTAGTACCACGACTAGCGGGAGCTACGAGCAGTACTTC

clone_size: NA
d_call: NA
v_call: TRBV15
j_call: TRBJ2-7
cdr3_aa: CATSRDISYEQYF
cdr3_nt: TGTGCCACCAGCAGAGATATCTCCTACGAGCAGTACTTC

clone_size: NA
d_call: NA
v_call: TRBV4-1
j_call: TRBJ2-7
cdr3_aa: CASSQKGQGDGEQYF
cdr3_nt: TGCGCCAGCAGCCAAAAGGGCCAGGGTGACGGCGAGCAGTACTTC

clone_size: few
d_call: NA
v_call: TRBV2
j_call: TRBJ2-3
cdr3_aa: CASMPDSRDTQYF
cdr3_nt: TGTGCCAGCATGCCAGACTCACGGGATACGCAGTATTTT

clone_size: NA
d_call: NA
v_call: TRBV28
j_call: TRBJ2-5
cdr3_aa: CASNRGAGEAETQYF
cdr3_nt: TGTGCCAGCAACCGGGGGGCGGGGGAGGCGGAGACCCAGTACTTC

clone_size: NA
d_call: NA
v_call: TRBV29-1
j_call: TRBJ1-5
cdr3_aa: CSVDSRDGQPQHF
cdr3_nt: TGCAGCGTTGATTCCAGGGATGGTCAGCCCCAGCATTTT

clone_size: NA
d_call: NA
v_call: TRBV5-1
j_call: TRBJ1-1
cdr3_aa: CASSLGPGLMNTEAFF
cdr3_nt: TGCGCCAGCAGCTTGGGGCCGGGACTGATGAACACTGAAGCTTTCTTT

clone_size: NA
d_call: TRBD1
v_call: TRBV7-9
j_call: TRBJ2-7
cdr3_aa: CASSPPAGGVGRPYEQYF
cdr3_nt: TGTGCCAGCAGCCCACCCGCAGGGGGCGTTGGAAGACCCTACGAGCAGTACTTC

clone_size: NA
d_call: TRBD1
v_call: TRBV4-2
j_call: TRBJ1-2
cdr3_aa: CASSPRDRGAYGYTF
cdr3_nt: TGTGCCAGCAGCCCTCGGGACAGGGGCGCCTATGGCTACACCTTC

clone_size: once
d_call: NA
v_call: TRBV28
j_call: TRBJ1-1
cdr3_aa: CASRKQGSNTEAFF
cdr3_nt: TGTGCCAGCAGAAAACAGGGATCGAACACTGAAGCTTTCTTT

clone_size: NA
d_call: NA
v_call: TRBV10-3
j_call: TRBJ2-1
cdr3_aa: CAIAGAEDYNEQFF
cdr3_nt: TGTGCCATCGCAGGCGCGGAGGACTACAATGAGCAGTTCTTC

clone_size: NA
d_call: NA
v_call: TRBV5-1
j_call: TRBJ1-6
cdr3_aa: CASRSPGDSPLHF
cdr3_nt: TGCGCCAGCAGGAGTCCGGGAGATTCACCCCTCCACTTT

clone_size: NA
d_call: TRBD1
v_call: TRBV6-5
j_call: TRBJ2-1
cdr3_aa: CASSYLGTGKDEQFF
cdr3_nt: TGTGCCAGCAGTTACCTCGGGACAGGGAAAGATGAGCAGTTCTTC

clone_size: NA
d_call: NA
v_call: TRBV5-6
j_call: TRBJ2-5
cdr3_aa: CASSSVRLAKETQYF
cdr3_nt: TGTGCCAGCAGCTCAGTGAGGCTAGCGAAAGAGACCCAGTACTTC

clone_size: few
d_call: NA
v_call: TRBV27
j_call: TRBJ1-1
cdr3_aa: CASNQLGHRNTEAFF
cdr3_nt: TGTGCCAGCAATCAACTGGGACACAGGAACACTGAAGCTTTCTTT

clone_size: NA
d_call: TRBD2
v_call: TRBV9
j_call: TRBJ2-1
cdr3_aa: CASSPGLAGGQSRQFF
cdr3_nt: TGTGCCAGCAGCCCAGGACTAGCGGGAGGCCAAAGCCGGCAGTTCTTC

clone_size: NA
d_call: TRBD2
v_call: TRBV9
j_call: TRBJ2-4
cdr3_aa: CASSPLAGVDIQYF
cdr3_nt: TGTGCCAGCAGCCCCCTAGCGGGAGTGGACATTCAGTACTTC

clone_size: NA
d_call: TRBD1
v_call: TRBV12-3/TRBV12-4
j_call: TRBJ1-2
cdr3_aa: CASSPGTVRGYTF
cdr3_nt: TGTGCCAGCAGTCCTGGGACAGTACGGGGCTACACCTTC

clone_size: NA
d_call: TRBD1
v_call: TRBV27
j_call: TRBJ2-3
cdr3_aa: CASSLSPFGTGYADTQYF
cdr3_nt: TGTGCCAGCAGTTTGTCCCCATTCGGGACAGGGTATGCAGATACGCAGTATTTT

clone_size: NA
d_call: NA
v_call: TRBV10-2
j_call: TRBJ1-1
cdr3_aa: CASSPGLEAFF
cdr3_nt: TGCGCCAGCAGCCCGGGACTTGAAGCTTTCTTT

clone_size: NA
d_call: NA
v_call: TRBV24-1
j_call: TRBJ2-7
cdr3_aa: CATSDLRGSEQYF
cdr3_nt: TGTGCCACCAGTGACCTTAGAGGGAGCGAGCAGTACTTC